One sample yielded the 19 T cell receptor beta chains listed below, sequenced in a study of blood T cell repertoires in COVID-19. Method: immunoSEQ multiplex PCR; TCRdb's copy keeps in-frame clones and lacks some. The sample has about 190,000 clones, around four fifths seen once. Sequencing was carried out using peripheral blood. These receptors came from a woman aged 30 to 39 with acute or convalescent COVID-19.

The chain recombines TRBV6-6 with TRBJ1-2; weak D call: TRBD1 (6 bases). This CDR3 is built from 14 residues. Trimming pared 6 bases from V and 4 bases from J, leaving 15 bases between. Per germline, CDR1 MNHNY and CDR2 SVGAGI (reference sequence). The CDR3 region is CASRQDSTSYGYTF. The CDR3 DNA is TGTGCCAGCAGACAGGACAGTACGTCCTATGGCTACACCTTC.

The rearrangement uses TRBV2 and TRBJ2-2, with D tentatively TRBD2 (6 bases). Trimming removed 8 bases from V and 0 bases from J, with 10 bases in between. The CDR3 covers 14 residues. Per the germline V gene, CDR1 is SNHLY and CDR2 is FYNNEI. The CDR3 loop is CASFTGANTGELFF. DNA for the CDR3: TGTGCCAGCTTCACGGGGGCGAACACCGGGGAGCTGTTTTTT.

This clone was recorded many times. The chain has TRBV27 and TRBJ1-6; D is unclear. Trimming shortened V by 6 bases and J by 5 bases, and 17 bases separated the two germline ends. The CDR3 consists of 16 residues. The germline V gene has CDR1 MNHEY and CDR2 SMNVEV (reference sequence). The CDR3 DNA is TGTGCCAGCAGGACAAATATGGCAGCCGATAATTCACCCCTCCACTTT. It is translated as CASRTNMAADNSPLHF.

CDR3 sequence reads: CAVKEGTGELFF. CDR3 nucleotide sequence: TGTGCCGTAAAGGAGGGCACCGGGGAGCTGTTTTTT. This chain connects TRBV10-3 to TRBJ2-2, with a tentative D call TRBD2 (6 bases). The CDR3 loop spans 12 amino acids. Trimming removed 11 bases from V and 4 bases from J, with 11 bases in between. Germline V lookup: CDR1 ENHRY, CDR2 SYGVKD.

This rearrangement joins TRBV7-3 to TRBJ2-1; no reliable D call. Between the trimmed V and J ends, which lost 2 bases and 5 bases, there was a span of 10 bases. The CDR3 runs to 14 residues. The germline gives CDR1 SGHTA, CDR2 FQGTGA. The CDR3 reads CASSLDHSHNEQFF. CDR3 coding DNA: TGTGCCAGCAGCTTAGATCACTCGCACAATGAGCAGTTCTTC.

The V gene is TRBV18, the J gene TRBJ2-3; maybe TRBD1 (6 bases). This CDR3 has 14 amino acids. Per the germline V gene, CDR1 is KGHSH and CDR2 is LQKENI. Trimming left V 3 bases short and J 2 bases short, with 9 bases between. The CDR3 is CASSPRGITDTQYF. The CDR3 DNA reads as TGTGCCAGCTCACCGAGGGGGATCACAGATACGCAGTATTTT.

The chain recombines TRBV3-1 (or the pseudogene TRBV3-2) with TRBJ2-6, with 11 bases matching TRBD1. The CDR3 consists of 19 residues. CDR1 and CDR2 (germline): LGHDT, YNNKEL (reference sequence). J lost 4 bases, V lost 1 base, and 9 bases had no gene match. The CDR3 here is CASSQGGQGATGGANVLTF. The CDR3 DNA follows: TGTGCCAGCAGCCAAGGAGGACAGGGGGCGACTGGAGGGGCCAACGTCCTGACTTTC.

This chain links TRBV2 with TRBJ1-1; 7 positions match TRBD1. V gave up 9 bases and J gave up 9 bases; unmatched junction bases: 7. The length of the CDR3 is 11 residues. Germline-derived CDR1 and CDR2 are SNHLY and FYNNEI. The CDR3 DNA is TGTGCCAGTATACAGGGGAGACAAGCTTTCTTT. Its translation: CASIQGRQAFF.

The chain recombines TRBV4-3 with TRBJ2-2; D is perhaps TRBD2 (5 bases). Trimming shortened V by 2 bases and J by 8 bases, and 15 bases separated the two germline ends. Per the germline V gene, CDR1 is LGHNA and CDR2 is YSLEER. This CDR3 has 15 amino acids. For the CDR3, the DNA is TGCGCCAGCAGCCAACATGGGCGGGCGGCGGGGGAGCTGTTTTTT. This translates into CASSQHGRAAGELFF.

The V and J genes are TRBV6-1 and TRBJ1-2; D is undetermined. The CDR3 has 12 amino acids. V was cut by 3 bases and J by 4 bases, with 6 bases left in between. Germline assignment: CDR1 MNHNS and CDR2 SASEGT. CDR3 coding DNA: TGTGCCAGCAGTGACAGGCCCTATGGCTACACCTTC. As protein: CASSDRPYGYTF.

V and J are TRBV7-3 and TRBJ2-3; no reliable D call. V was clipped by 4 bases and J by 4 bases, with 9 bases between them. The length of the CDR3 is 13 residues. Germline V gives CDR1 SGHTA, CDR2 FQGTGA. DNA for the CDR3: TGTGCCAGCAGCTCCCTCTCGGCAGATACGCAGTATTTT. As protein: CASSSLSADTQYF.

The J gene is TRBJ1-2, the V gene TRBV7-9, with D hard to call. The V end lost 5 bases, the J end lost 8 bases, and 12 bases lay between the germline ends. The germline V gene has CDR1 SEHNR and CDR2 FQNEAQ (reference sequence). The CDR3 is 12 residues long. CDR3 loop: CASSPTREGYTF. In nucleotides, the CDR3 is TGTGCCAGCAGCCCCACCCGGGAAGGCTACACCTTC.

The V gene is TRBV27, the J gene TRBJ1-5; tentative D call: TRBD1 (5 bases). Germline CDR1 reads MNHEY; CDR2 reads SMNVEV (reference sequence). This CDR3 contains 14 residues. V gave up 5 bases and J gave up 0 bases, with 8 bases separating them. For the CDR3, the DNA is TGTGCCAGCAGTCAGGGAGGTAGCAATCAGCCCCAGCATTTT. This sequence encodes CASSQGGSNQPQHF.

The CDR3 sequence is CASSERQGASPLHF. The DNA of the CDR3 is TGTGCCAGCAGCGAGAGACAGGGCGCCTCACCCCTCCACTTT. The chain carries TRBV6-5 and TRBJ1-6; 7 bases are a match to TRBD1. With V trimmed by 6 bases and J by 10 bases, 9 bases remained unmatched. The CDR3 consists of 14 residues. Germline lookup yields CDR1 MNHEY and CDR2 SVGAGI.

The chain couples TRBV6-2 or TRBV6-3 to TRBJ1-2; D call uncertain. The CDR3 contains 14 residues. Germline loops: CDR1 MNHEY, CDR2 SVGEGT. Trimming left V 2 bases short and J 0 bases short, with 7 bases between. In DNA form, the CDR3 reads TGTGCCAGCAGTTACCAGCGAACTAACTATGGCTACACCTTC. Translated: CASSYQRTNYGYTF.

The chain recombines TRBV27 with TRBJ2-2; D possibly corresponds to TRBD1 (6 bases). Trimming cost V 3 bases and J 4 bases, with 12 bases left between them. This CDR3 is built from 15 residues. The germline V gene encodes CDR1 MNHEY and CDR2 SMNVEV (reference sequence). This CDR3 reads CASSLARGGTGELFF. CDR3 coding DNA: TGTGCCAGCAGTTTGGCTAGAGGGGGCACCGGGGAGCTGTTTTTT.

This chain uses TRBV10-3 with TRBJ2-1; 14 bases align to TRBD2. The CDR3 runs to 17 residues. V was pared by 4 bases and J by 5 bases, with 7 bases of the junction left unmatched. Germline V gene lookup returns CDR1 ENHRY and CDR2 SYGVKD. The CDR3 nucleotides are TGTGCCATCAGTGGCGGGACTAGCGGGAGACGTGACAATGAGCAGTTCTTC. This sequence encodes CAISGGTSGRRDNEQFF.

The chain links TRBV5-4 to TRBJ2-1, with D tentatively TRBD2 (6 bases). CDR1 and CDR2 (germline): SGHNT, YYREEE (reference sequence). V was shortened by 4 bases and J by 9 bases, with 11 bases between the two germline ends. CDR3 length: 12 amino acids. CDR3 sequence (DNA): TGTGCCAGCAGCCGCCTGGAGGGTGAGCAGTTCTTC. Translation: CASSRLEGEQFF.

The rearrangement uses TRBV5-6 and TRBJ2-3; a possible D gene is TRBD2 (6 bases). CDR1 is SGHDT and CDR2 is YYEEEE in the germline V gene. Trimming removed 3 bases from V and 3 bases from J, with 20 bases in between. CDR3 size: 17 residues. The CDR3 loop is CASSYPSGRAGTDTQYF. CDR3 nucleotide sequence: TGTGCCAGCAGCTACCCAAGCGGCAGGGCGGGGACAGATACGCAGTATTTT.